Here is one T cell receptor (beta chain) with its context. Its antigen is unknown. No base qualities exist here, and no much larger clone lies one base off it. The sample belongs to a study of PD-L1 blockade in urothelial cancer (dated by TCRdb to about 2017). With respect to the entire study: All patients started therapy in the mid-2010s and received atezolizumab 1,200 mg intravenously every 3 weeks. Durable clinical benefit was defined as progression-free survival longer than 6 months, and TCR features were also tested against progression-free and overall survival. Blood samples gave a median of about 130,000 T cells and approximately 80,000 unique TCRs, with a median clonality of 0.080. Twenty-nine patients had pretreatment blood TCR-seq, some 24 had at least one posttreatment blood collection, and some 24 had tumor TCR-seq. In the same patients who had TCR sequencing, pretreatment tumors also underwent whole exome sequencing and RNA sequencing. Patients had an ECOG performance status of 0 or 1 and had received between 0 and 3 prior chemotherapy regimens. About 90% of the roughly 29 patients were identified as males with urothelial cancer of bladder origin, and a prior smoking history was reported by 18 of 29 patients. Blood samples were analyzed at 3 weeks after treatment start (second dose) and at 6 weeks after treatment start. Durable clinical benefit was achieved by nine patients but not by the remaining 20. Pretreatment tumor samples, along with matched peripheral blood serially collected before and after atezolizumab treatment, were subjected to TCR sequencing. The study, an exploratory multi-omic analysis, examined somatic, immune and clinical correlates of response to PD-L1 blockade with atezolizumab in urothelial cancer.

The germline V gene (reference sequence) specifies LNHDA as CDR1 and SQIVND as CDR2. Inclusive of the bounding cysteine and phenylalanine, the CDR3 is 13 residues long. Only the CDR3 DNA is retained, 39 bases long and in frame from the first base. The junction shows trimming of 3 bases on V and 5 bases on J, plus 10 bases between the germline ends. Broad study findings and their caveats: At 3 weeks after the start of treatment, tumor-associated TCR clones in peripheral blood had expanded more in patients with durable benefit (n ≈ 20, p = 0.022). Improved progression-free and overall survival was found to be associated with pretreatment peripheral blood TCR clonality below the median. Because the sample size was small (n of about 27) and many exploratory analyses were performed, the results are intended to be hypothesis-generating.

Each PCR received spiked-in synthetic TCR analog templates so that absolute template abundance could be estimated from read counts. The immunoSEQ assay was used to amplify TCRbeta CDR3 regions from genomic DNA with bias-controlled V and J gene primers. Sequencing of rearranged TCRbeta segments was done at approximately 20X coverage. As for the authors' bioinformatics: Clustering was used to correct sequencing errors, and CDR3s were annotated against IMGT so that V, D and J genes could be assigned. Downstream analyses used only productive TCRbeta rearrangements and left out out-of-frame or stop-codon sequences. To compute clonality, Shannon entropy was normalized by the log of the number of unique productive sequences and then subtracted from one. Clones differing between time points or between blood and tumor were identified by Fisher's exact test with Benjamini-Hochberg correction at adjusted p below 0.01. TCRdb mirrors the immuneACCESS table, restricted to in-frame sequences. Some clones are absent from its copies; in checked studies, under half trace to an unresolved V gene, and the reason for the others is unknown. Clone size and V and J calls were adopted from that table, with D and trimming inferred from the DNA. This sample lists around 57,000 clones; about 81% were detected once. Around 1.7% of the sample rests with the top ten.

The label giving this sample's time point can be read as: pretreatment peripheral blood. The cohort comprised 29 patients with locally advanced or metastatic urothelial carcinoma treated at Memorial Sloan Kettering on a trial protocol. Peripheral blood mononuclear cells were collected pretreatment and during treatment, at between 1 and 8 total time points per patient. The Qiagen DNeasy Blood extraction kit was used to purify genomic DNA from total PBMCs and tumor samples. Collected pretreatment and during treatment, PBMCs were isolated and stored as previously described. This clonotype originated in a man aged 70 or older with urothelial cancer. Here the sequenced sample was PBMCs, taken around atezolizumab (anti-PD-L1) treatment. The chain is made from TRBV19 and TRBJ1-2; 5 matching bases give a weak D call of TRBD1. The CDR3 reads as follows: CASSIQQAYGYTF. The nucleotides are TGTGCCAGTAGTATTCAACAGGCGTATGGCTACACCTTC.